What follows are 25 T cell receptor beta chains derived from one specimen sequenced in a study of tumor-infiltrating lymphocytes in primary liver carcinoma. Extraction of RNA together with DNA used 20-30 mg of unsorted bulk tissue. With around 500 ng total RNA as template and a constant-region primer, TCR beta cDNA was made. Sequencing libraries for TCR beta derived from three nested multiplex PCR rounds that used slightly modified ARM-PCR. TRBV1-TRBV30 forward primers paired with a C-beta reverse primer were used in the first two PCR rounds, which ran roughly 10 cycles each. Via MiXCR, TCRdb re-called the multiplex PCR reads, giving one row per CDR3 protein. The sample consists of tens of thousands of distinct CDR3 sequences, more than 65% of them appearing once. Sequencing was performed on liver tumor tissue from sampling region 1. Subset meaning: tumor region T1, superior pole. These TCRs come from a man aged 35 to 55 with primary liver carcinoma and hepatitis B virus infection.

The CDR3 loop reads CASSLGMAGSYEQYF. In nucleotides, the CDR3 is TGTGCCAGCAGCCTCGGGATGGCGGGCTCATACGAGCAGTACTTC. The chain combines TRBV6-2 or TRBV6-3 with TRBJ2-7; D might be TRBD2 (5 bases). The germline V and J ends were trimmed by 6 bases and 4 bases, with 19 bases remaining between them. The CDR3 extends over 15 amino acids. The germline CDR1 and CDR2 sequences are MNHEY and SVGEGT.

Concerning this clonotype: This may be a read error: a much more frequent sequence differs by one nucleotide. V gene TRBV20-1 combines with J gene TRBJ1-3; 8 bases match TRBD1. The CDR3 runs to 17 residues. Per germline, CDR1 DFQATT and CDR2 SNEGSKA (reference sequence). The CDR3 reads CSARDSTGGLGGNTVYF. The DNA for the CDR3 is TGCAGTGCTAGAGATTCCACAGGGGGATTAGGTGGAAACACCGTATATTTT.

Notes on this clonotype: Sequence at one end of the junction differs from germline and may be a read error. The chain uses TRBV11-2 and TRBJ2-3; D may be TRBD1 (6 bases). The germline CDR1 and CDR2 sequences are SGHAT and FQNNGV. This CDR3 contains 16 residues. The CDR3 DNA reads as TGTGACAGCAGTTACGCCGGAGTCAGGGGACCAGTTACGCAGTATTTT. This sequence encodes CDSSYAGVRGPVTQYF. The full variable domain, with the rest looked up from reference TRBV11-2 and TRBJ2-3, is EAGVAQSPRYKIIEKRQSVAFWCNPISGHATLYWYQQILGQGPKLLIQFQNNGVVDDSQLPKDRFSAERLKGVDSTLKIQPAKLEDSAVYLCDSSYAGVRGPVTQYFGPGTRLTVL.

This clonotype has a count of ten or more. The V call is TRBV5-1, the J call TRBJ2-1, with D perhaps TRBD2 (6 bases). The CDR3 runs 17 residues. The ends were cut back, 0 bases at V and 0 bases at J, with 13 bases in the middle. Per the germline V gene, CDR1 is SGHRS and CDR2 is YFSETQ. CDR3 bases: TGCGCCAGCAGCTTGGCACGGGACTCCGGCTCCTACAATGAGCAGTTCTTC. Its protein product is CASSLARDSGSYNEQFF.

As regards this clonotype: The junction shows a germline mismatch at one end, possibly a read error. The V call is TRBV12-3 or TRBV12-4, the J call TRBJ2-2, with D tentatively TRBD1 or TRBD2 (5 bases each). This CDR3 has 13 residues. CDR3 in amino acids: CASCYRNTGELLF. The CDR3 DNA follows: TGTGCCAGCTGTTACAGGAACACCGGGGAGCTGTTATTT.

In its sample, this clonotype was seen once. This sequence joins TRBV12-3 or TRBV12-4 and TRBJ2-7; tentatively, D is TRBD1 (6 bases). The germline V and J ends were trimmed by 5 bases and 10 bases, with 21 bases remaining between them. The CDR3 covers 14 residues. Here the CDR3 reads CASSTMMRGKEQYF. The CDR3 coding sequence is TGTGCCAGCAGTACCATGATGAGGGGGAAGGAACAGTACTTC.

This chain uses TRBV6-1 with TRBJ2-7, with D unresolved. With 2 bases removed from V and 7 bases from J, the gap between germline ends came to 15 bases. The CDR3 runs 14 residues. Germline CDR1 is MNHNS and CDR2 is SASEGT. The chain's CDR3 is CASSESWAFYEQYF. CDR3 coding DNA: TGTGCCAGCAGTGAATCCTGGGCCTTCTATGAGCAGTACTTC.

Turning to this clonotype: This sequence may be a read error, since a much larger clone differs from it by one base. The V and J genes are TRBV5-1 and TRBJ1-2; 9 positions match TRBD1. CDR3 length: 15 amino acids. The germline CDR1 and CDR2 sequences are SGHRS and YFSETQ. The CDR3 nucleotides are TGCGCCAGCAGCCTTCGCGGACAGGGGATTGATGGCTACATCTTC. This gives the protein CASSLRGQGIDGYIF.

This clonotype was seen repeatedly, ten times or more. V is TRBV12-5 and J is TRBJ2-1; D is unclear. CDR1 is LGHNT, CDR2 FRNRAP, per germline. CDR3 length: 13 amino acids. Trimming pared 7 bases from V and 0 bases from J, leaving 7 bases between. The CDR3 DNA follows: TGTGCTAGTGTTGGTTCCTCCTACAATGAGCAGTTCTTC. Encoded protein: CASVGSSYNEQFF.

This chain connects TRBV20-1 to TRBJ2-3; 12 nucleotides agree with TRBD2. V shed 4 bases and J 2 bases; nucleotides not matched to a gene: 7. CDR1 and CDR2 (germline): DFQATT, SNEGSKA (reference sequence). This CDR3 contains 16 residues. CDR3 in DNA: TGCAGTGCTAAGGTTTGGACTAGCGGGATCACAGATACGCAGTATTTT. Amino acid sequence: CSAKVWTSGITDTQYF.

The chain links TRBV11-2 to TRBJ2-1; D is uncertain. Germline CDR1 is SGHAT and CDR2 is FQNNGV. This CDR3 contains 14 residues. Trimming removed 9 bases at V and 6 bases at J, with 18 bases between. CDR3 sequence: CASNSMLGSNEQFF. The DNA of the CDR3 is TGTGCCAGTAACTCGATGTTAGGAAGCAATGAGCAGTTCTTC. The whole variable domain, filled in from reference TRBV11-2 and TRBJ2-1, reads EAGVAQSPRYKIIEKRQSVAFWCNPISGHATLYWYQQILGQGPKLLIQFQNNGVVDDSQLPKDRFSAERLKGVDSTLKIQPAKLEDSAVYLCASNSMLGSNEQFFGPGTRLTVL.

As for this clonotype: A single base separates this from a much larger clone, so it may be a read error. As the CDR3 is not closed by the conserved phenylalanine or tryptophan, this likely results from a read error. The chain joins TRBV25-1 to TRBJ2-5; D unresolved. Germline V gene sequence: CDR1 MGHDK, CDR2 SYGVNS. The CDR3 has 13 amino acids. Trimming pared 3 bases from V and 7 bases from J, leaving 12 bases between. The CDR3, as DNA: TGTGCCAGCAGTGATTACGGCTTGGGGACCCAGTACTCC. Protein sequence: CASSDYGLGTQYS.

This clonotype was detected only once. A much larger clone differs from this one at a single base, so this may be a read error. The chain uses TRBV7-9 and TRBJ2-7; no definite D call. The CDR3 has 18 amino acids. Per germline, CDR1 SEHNR and CDR2 FQNEAQ (reference sequence). CDR3 in DNA: TGTGCCAACAGCTTAGGTTTTGTACCTGGCCCGCCCCGGGCGGAGCAGTACTTC. Residues: CANSLGFVPGPPRAEQYF.

This clonotype was found a few times. The V call is TRBV20-1, the J call TRBJ1-5, with D uncertain. The CDR3 runs to 12 residues. The V and J ends lost 0 bases and 15 bases respectively, with 15 bases between them. Germline lookup yields CDR1 DFQATT and CDR2 SNEGSKA (reference sequence). CDR3 nucleotide sequence: TGCAGTGCTAGAGATCTCGCCCCTGCTCTGCATTTT. It encodes CSARDLAPALHF.

In regard to this clonotype: No conserved phenylalanine or tryptophan is present at the end of the CDR3, so a read error is the likely explanation. The chain recombines TRBV11-2 with TRBJ2-1; D gene ambiguous. This CDR3 spans 12 amino acids. Germline V gene data show CDR1 as SGHAT and CDR2 as FQNNGV. The DNA for the CDR3 is TGTGCCAGCAGTTTAGTCGTGAATGAGCAGTTCCTC. Encoded protein: CASSLVVNEQFL.

This clonotype was observed at least ten times. The V gene is TRBV11-2, the J gene TRBJ2-7; D unresolved. The germline CDR1 and CDR2 sequences are SGHAT and FQNNGV. This CDR3 spans 11 amino acids. V was clipped by 5 bases and J by 3 bases, with 5 bases between them. The DNA of the CDR3 is TGTGCCAGCAGCCCCTACTACGAGCAGTACTTC. Translating gives CASSPYYEQYF.

This clonotype was seen only a few times. Since a much larger clone is just one base distant, this may be a read error. DNA for the CDR3: TGTGCCAGCAGCCGAGGCATTCTCCAAGCTTTCTTT. Translated: CASSRGILQAFF. This rearrangement joins TRBV7-9 to TRBJ1-1; D is ambiguous. The CDR3 length is 12 residues. From germline, CDR1 is SEHNR and CDR2 FQNEAQ (reference sequence). V lost 5 bases, J lost 9 bases, and 13 bases lay in between.

About this clonotype itself: This sequence may be a read error, since a much larger clone differs from it by one base. This chain links TRBV6-5 with TRBJ1-1; TRBD1 agrees at 7 bases. Germline values: CDR1 MNHEY, CDR2 SVGAGI. The CDR3 totals 14 residues. The CDR3 bases are TGTGCCAGCAGCTTAAACAGGGGCGGCACTGAAGCTCTCTTT. It encodes CASSLNRGGTEALF.

The chain links TRBV6-1 to TRBJ2-7; 8 nucleotides match TRBD1. This CDR3 comprises 14 residues. Germline V CDR1 and CDR2: MNHNS, SASEGT. The junction had 6 bases not matched to a gene; V was cut back by 6 bases and J by 2 bases. CDR3 in DNA: TGTGCCAGCAGCGACAGGGGCAGCCCCTACGAGCAGTACTTC. As protein: CASSDRGSPYEQYF.

As regards this clonotype: The junction departs from the called germline gene at one end, perhaps through a read error. The rearrangement joins TRBV11-2 to TRBJ2-1; no clear D. The germline V gene encodes CDR1 SGHAT and CDR2 FQNNGV. There are 16 residues in the CDR3. CDR3 region: CASSSRKVGSYNKQFF. CDR3 sequence (DNA): TGTGCCAGCAGCTCTCGGAAGGTAGGCAGCTACAATAAGCAGTTCTTC.

V and J are TRBV7-9 and TRBJ1-1; no definite D call. Germline lookup yields CDR1 SEHNR and CDR2 FQNEAQ (reference sequence). The CDR3 extends over 12 amino acids. Trimming took off 5 bases at V and 7 bases at J, with 11 bases between the two ends. The CDR3 DNA reads TGTGCCAGCAGCATAGGTGTGATTGAAGCTTTCTTT. This codes for CASSIGVIEAFF.

The chain has TRBV11-2 and TRBJ2-3; tentative D call: TRBD1 (7 bases). Trimming removed 7 bases from V and 3 bases from J, with 20 bases in between. The CDR3 loop spans 16 amino acids. Germline CDR1 reads SGHAT; CDR2 reads FQNNGV. The DNA for the CDR3 is TGTGCCAGCAACCAGGACTGGTCAGGGGGGACAGATACGCAGTATTTT. Its translation is CASNQDWSGGTDTQYF. Complete variable domain (other parts from reference TRBV11-2 and TRBJ2-3): EAGVAQSPRYKIIEKRQSVAFWCNPISGHATLYWYQQILGQGPKLLIQFQNNGVVDDSQLPKDRFSAERLKGVDSTLKIQPAKLEDSAVYLCASNQDWSGGTDTQYFGPGTRLTVL.

With respect to this clonotype: Mismatch with germline at one junction end may stem from a read error. The chain uses TRBV12-3 or TRBV12-4 and TRBJ2-5, with D tentatively TRBD1 or TRBD2 (5 bases each). CDR3 size: 14 residues. The CDR3 coding sequence is TGTGCCAGCAGTTGGCAGGGATTGGGGGAGACCCCGTACTTC. Encoded protein: CASSWQGLGETPYF.

The chain links TRBV28 to TRBJ2-2; TRBD1 might be the D (5 bases). V lost 4 bases, J lost 5 bases, and 11 bases lay in between. CDR1 and CDR2 (germline): MDHEN, SYDVKM. CDR3 length equals 14 residues. The CDR3 sequence is CASSSRVGTGELFF. The CDR3 DNA reads TGTGCCAGCAGTTCCAGGGTGGGGACCGGGGAGCTGTTTTTT.

Regarding this clonotype: One end of the junction does not line up with germline, which may come from a read error. The chain couples TRBV11-2 to TRBJ1-4; the D gene is possibly TRBD1 (5 bases). This CDR3 is 14 amino acids long. Germline V gives CDR1 SGHAT, CDR2 FQNNGV. The CDR3 DNA is TGTGCCAGCAGATTAGAGGTCGGGGACGAAAAACTGTTGTTT. It is translated as CASRLEVGDEKLLF.